These 18 T cell receptor beta chains originate from one sample sequenced in a study of CD8 T cells in ankylosing spondylitis (dated by TCRdb to about 2017). Study-level results and caveats: Blood from ankylosing spondylitis patients appeared to be characterized by a TCR beta motif composed of several highly homologous amino acid variants.

No antigen is known for these receptors. The library relied on 5' RACE. Sequenced on an Illumina HiSeq 2500. TCRdb cleaned the public reads at Q25 with fastp, built clones with MiXCR and kept in-frame beta chains. Each entry is one CDR3 protein sequence, shown with its most common DNA and genes. For this sample there are 450,000 or so distinct CDR3 sequences; around 26% appear just once. The top ten hold about 0.92% of the sample. The sequencing sample was made of blood, either unsorted or a sorted T cell fraction (not recorded which). Receptors were obtained from a male donor with ankylosing spondylitis.

The V and J genes are TRBV24-1 and TRBJ2-7; D is possibly TRBD1 or TRBD2 (5 bases each). CDR3 length equals 14 residues. Trimming took 3 bases from V and 0 from J, leaving 8 bases between them. Germline V CDR1 and CDR2: KGHDR, SFDVKD. Written as DNA, the CDR3 is TGTGCCACCAGTGATGGGACCTTCTCCTACGAGCAGTACTTC. Translating gives CATSDGTFSYEQYF.

This clonotype was seen a handful of times. The chain uses TRBV7-2 and TRBJ2-3; D gene unclear. The V end lost 2 bases, the J end lost 4 bases, and 10 bases lay between the germline ends. The length of the CDR3 is 14 residues. CDR1 and CDR2 (germline): SGHTA, FQGNSA. The CDR3 DNA reads TGTGCCAGCAGCTTAAGTACCCCGCCAGATACGCAGTATTTT. Protein: CASSLSTPPDTQYF.

This clonotype has ten or more counts. The V gene is TRBV12-3 or TRBV12-4, the J gene TRBJ2-2; 7 positions agree with TRBD2. This CDR3 contains 14 residues. With V trimmed by 0 bases and J by 6 bases, 1 base remained unmatched. The CDR3 here is CASSLAGGAGELFF. The CDR3 DNA follows: TGTGCCAGCAGTTTAGCGGGAGGGGCCGGGGAGCTGTTTTTT.

The chain carries TRBV24-1 and TRBJ2-2; weak D call: TRBD2 (5 bases). Looked up from germline, CDR1 is KGHDR and CDR2 is SFDVKD. V lost 7 bases and J lost 0, with 5 bases in between. CDR3 length: 13 amino acids. The DNA for the CDR3 is TGTGCCACCAGCGGGGCGAACACCGGGGAGCTGTTTTTT. Protein product: CATSGANTGELFF.

The V gene is TRBV2, the J gene TRBJ2-7; 10 nucleotides line up with TRBD2. The J segment lost 7 bases and the V segment lost 3 bases, leaving 9 bases of the junction unmatched. This CDR3 region has 15 residues. Germline V gives CDR1 SNHLY, CDR2 FYNNEI. This CDR3 reads CASSDGLAGVGEQYF. CDR3 DNA: TGTGCCAGCAGTGATGGGCTAGCGGGAGTAGGGGAGCAGTACTTC.

This clonotype was detected a few times. The rearrangement joins TRBV2 to TRBJ2-7, with D possibly matching TRBD2 (5 bases). Germline V gene data show CDR1 as SNHLY and CDR2 as FYNNEI. CDR3 length equals 13 residues. The germline V and J ends were trimmed by 1 base and 6 bases, with 10 bases remaining between them. CDR3 in DNA: TGTGCCAGCAGTGAAGAGACGGACTCCGAGCAGTACGTC. It is translated as CASSEETDSEQYV.

The rearrangement uses TRBV19 and TRBJ2-2; D gene uncertain. The CDR3 is made up of 16 amino acids. Germline lookup yields CDR1 LNHDA and CDR2 SQIVND (reference sequence). Trimming cost V 1 base and J 4 bases, with 13 bases left between them. CDR3 bases: TGTGCCAGTAGTATAGCGGGCGGAAGAGGCACCGGGGAGCTGTTTTTT. It translates to CASSIAGGRGTGELFF.

In this sample, this clonotype turned up a few times. The gene calls are TRBV10-3 and TRBJ2-7, with 10 bases lining up with TRBD1. This CDR3 region has 15 residues. V shed 3 bases, J shed 3 bases, and the junction held 5 bases outside the gene matches. Germline V gene data show CDR1 as ENHRY and CDR2 as SYGVKD. The CDR3 reads CAISDRTGGFYEQYV. For the CDR3, the DNA is TGTGCCATCAGTGATCGGACAGGGGGTTTCTACGAGCAGTACGTC.

The rearrangement joins TRBV5-5 to TRBJ2-3; 7 bases agree with TRBD1. V lost 7 bases to trimming and J lost 2 bases; unmatched junction nucleotides: 4. The CDR3 has 13 amino acids. Per germline, CDR1 SGHKS and CDR2 YYEKEE (reference sequence). CDR3 sequence: CASSTGHTDTQYF. As DNA, the CDR3 is TGTGCCAGCTCGACAGGGCACACAGATACGCAGTATTTT.

This clonotype was observed a few times. The V gene is TRBV5-1, the J gene TRBJ2-7; tentatively, D is TRBD1 (5 bases). Deletions cut 0 bases from V and 2 bases from J, with 9 bases between. This CDR3 has 14 amino acids. Germline CDR1 is SGHRS and CDR2 is YFSETQ. Here the CDR3 reads CASSLGDRAYEQYF. In nucleotides, the CDR3 is TGCGCCAGCAGCTTGGGAGACAGAGCCTACGAGCAGTACTTC.

There are a few counts of this clonotype. The V and J genes are TRBV2 and TRBJ2-7; TRBD1 matches at 11 bases. The CDR3 totals 13 residues. CDR1 and CDR2 (germline): SNHLY, FYNNEI. With V trimmed by 5 bases and J by 6 bases, 3 bases remained unmatched. Written as DNA, the CDR3 is TGTGCCAGCAGTTCGGACAGGGGGCCCGAGCAGTACTTC. Protein sequence: CASSSDRGPEQYF.

This clonotype appeared many times. CDR3 residues: CASSPDRGSYNEQFF. The CDR3 DNA reads as TGTGCCAGCTCACCTGATCGGGGCTCCTACAATGAGCAGTTCTTC. The V call is TRBV12-3 or TRBV12-4, the J call TRBJ2-1, with D possibly being TRBD2 (5 bases). V shed 8 bases and J shed 0 bases, with 14 bases lying between them. CDR3 length: 15 amino acids.

This clonotype appeared a single time. The rearrangement links TRBV20-1 to TRBJ2-3, with TRBD2 matching over 9 bases. This CDR3 has 15 amino acids. Germline loops: CDR1 DFQATT, CDR2 SNEGSKA (reference sequence). Trimming at V came to 6 bases and at J to 0 bases, leaving 7 bases not matched to a gene. In DNA form, the CDR3 reads TGCAGTGCCCCGGGGGCGGGAGGGAGCACAGATACGCAGTATTTT. Residues: CSAPGAGGSTDTQYF.

The genes are TRBV6-2 or TRBV6-3 and TRBJ2-1, with a tentative D call TRBD2 (6 bases). The V end lost 8 bases, the J end lost 6 bases, and 17 bases lay between the germline ends. The V gene's germline CDR1 is MNHEY and CDR2 SVGEGT. This CDR3 has 14 amino acids. CDR3 nucleotides: TGTGCCAGCCGAAAAGCGGGTTGGGGCAATGAGCAGTTCTTC. Protein sequence: CASRKAGWGNEQFF.

The chain is built from TRBV18 and TRBJ1-5; 8 positions match TRBD1. The V gene end was trimmed by 3 bases and the J gene end by 5 bases; junction bases not matched to a gene: 6. Germline CDR1 and CDR2: KGHSH and LQKENI. The CDR3 is 15 residues long. For the CDR3, the DNA is TGTGCCAGCTCACCTGGACAGGGATGGTATCAGCCCCAGCATTTT. It translates to CASSPGQGWYQPQHF.

The V call is TRBV4-1, the J call TRBJ1-4, with D possibly being TRBD1 (5 bases). Trimming left V 1 base short and J 3 bases short, with 9 bases between. Germline-derived CDR1 and CDR2 are MGHRA and YSYEKL. This CDR3 has 15 amino acids. This CDR3 reads CASSQAPGPNEKLFF. Here the CDR3 DNA reads TGCGCCAGCAGCCAAGCCCCGGGGCCTAATGAAAAACTGTTTTTT.

The chain joins TRBV27 to TRBJ1-3; D is undetermined. V lost 3 bases and J 2 bases, leaving 11 bases between the germline ends. CDR1 is MNHEY and CDR2 is SMNVEV in the germline V gene (reference sequence). This CDR3 has 15 amino acids. This CDR3 reads CASSLTGEAGNTIYF. The CDR3 coding sequence is TGTGCCAGCAGTTTGACTGGAGAAGCTGGAAACACCATATATTTT.

This clonotype was detected only a few times. CDR3 DNA sequence: TGTGCCAGCAGTTCTGTGAGGACTAGCGGGAGCAGTATTCAGTTCTTC. Protein product: CASSSVRTSGSSIQFF. The chain couples TRBV6-5 to TRBJ2-1, with TRBD2 matching 13 bases. The CDR3 totals 16 residues. Germline V lookup: CDR1 MNHEY, CDR2 SVGAGI. After removal of 4 bases from V and 13 bases from J, the junction contained 13 bases not matched to a gene.